The 27 T cell receptor beta chains below all came from one sample that was sequenced in a study of blood T cell repertoires in COVID-19. Data came from immunoSEQ multiplex PCR; TCRdb stores just in-frame clones and leaves some out. This repertoire shows 150,000 to 200,000 clones, around 84% found once; its top ten account for roughly 19%. The specimen sequenced was peripheral blood. Receptors were obtained from a woman of 80 years or more with acute or convalescent COVID-19.

The chain joins TRBV25-1 to TRBJ2-1, with TRBD2 matching over 7 bases. Germline V CDR1 and CDR2: MGHDK, SYGVNS. The CDR3 has 14 amino acids. V was pared by 9 bases and J by 3 bases, with 8 bases of the junction left unmatched. CDR3 amino acids: CARIGRLGYNEQFF. The CDR3 bases are TGTGCCAGGATCGGGAGGTTGGGCTACAATGAGCAGTTCTTC.

V and J are TRBV4-2 and TRBJ2-1, with TRBD2 identical over 7 bases. Germline-derived CDR1 and CDR2 are LGHNA and YNFKEQ. V was pared by 1 base and J by 8 bases, with 5 bases of the junction left unmatched. The CDR3 has 14 residues. The chain's CDR3 is CASSQGGGRDEQFF. The CDR3 DNA reads TGTGCCAGCAGCCAAGGGGGAGGGAGGGATGAGCAGTTCTTC.

The chain uses TRBV21-1 and TRBJ2-1; the DNA was not used to check the table's D call, TRBD1. TRBV21-1 is labeled a pseudogene. CDR3 length: 16 amino acids. The CDR3 spells CASSNQRTGNRNEQFF. DNA for the CDR3: TGTGCCAGCAGCAATCAGCGGACAGGGAATAGGAATGAGCAGTTCTTC.

This clone came up once. This rearrangement joins TRBV20-1 to TRBJ1-1; maybe TRBD1 (6 bases). Germline V gene sequence: CDR1 DFQATT, CDR2 SNEGSKA (reference sequence). CDR3 size: 11 residues. Trimming cost V 5 bases and J 8 bases, with 12 bases left between them. CDR3 region: CSAYSGTEAFF. The CDR3 nucleotides are TGCAGTGCTTACTCCGGGACAGAAGCTTTCTTT.

The count of this clone is one. The chain has TRBV28 and TRBJ2-2, with 9 nucleotides matching TRBD1. CDR3 length equals 14 residues. Germline values: CDR1 MDHEN, CDR2 SYDVKM. J lost 3 bases, V lost 6 bases, and 2 bases had no gene match. CDR3 nucleotides: TGTGCCAGCAGCTGGACAGGGGACACCGGGGAGCTGTTTTTT. Residues: CASSWTGDTGELFF.

V and J are TRBV7-8 and TRBJ1-2; TRBD1 matches at 8 bases. Germline-derived CDR1 and CDR2 are SGHVS and FQNEAQ. The CDR3 length is 14 residues. The junction had 6 bases not matched to a gene; V was cut back by 5 bases and J by 4 bases. The CDR3, as DNA: TGTGCCAGCAGCCTGGGGACAGGCTTCTATGGCTACACCTTC. Its translation is CASSLGTGFYGYTF.

This clone was seen only a few times. The chain links TRBV3-1 (or the pseudogene TRBV3-2) to TRBJ1-2, with TRBD1 matching 7 bases. This CDR3 is 14 amino acids long. Unmatched junction bases numbered 5, after V lost 1 base and J lost 6 bases. Germline V gene data show CDR1 as LGHDT and CDR2 as YNNKEL (reference sequence). The CDR3 protein is CASSQGQGEHGYTF. As DNA, the CDR3 is TGTGCCAGCAGCCAAGGGCAGGGGGAACATGGCTACACCTTC.

Only one count was recorded for this clone. The rearrangement joins TRBV2 to TRBJ1-1; D is undetermined. This CDR3 is built from 15 residues. The V gene lost 5 bases and the J gene lost 1 base, with 14 bases spanning the gap. Germline lookup yields CDR1 SNHLY and CDR2 FYNNEI. The DNA of the CDR3 is TGTGCCAGCAGTCTTCAATCACAGTCGAACACTGAAGCTTTCTTT. As protein: CASSLQSQSNTEAFF. The full variable domain, with the rest looked up from reference TRBV2 and TRBJ1-1, is EPEVTQTPSHQVTQMGQEVILRCVPISNHLYFYWYRQILGQKVEFLVSFYNNEISEKSEIFDDQFSVERPDGSNFTLKIRSTKLEDSAMYFCASSLQSQSNTEAFFGQGTRLTVV.

On this clone: The sample holds other DNA sequences that translate to the same CDR3. The J gene is TRBJ2-7, the V gene TRBV6-1; D not resolved. Per the germline V gene, CDR1 is MNHNS and CDR2 is SASEGT. The CDR3 is 12 residues long. Trimming took off 2 bases at V and 4 bases at J, with 6 bases between the two ends. For the CDR3, the DNA is TGTGCCAGCAGTGAATCGGGTTACGAGCAGTACTTC. Its translation: CASSESGYEQYF.

This clone was seen once. In nucleotides, the CDR3 is TGTGCCAGCAGCCAAGGATTTGGGTCAGGGAACTATGGCTACACCTTC. Residues: CASSQGFGSGNYGYTF. The rearrangement uses TRBV3-1 (or the pseudogene TRBV3-2) and TRBJ1-2; TRBD1 might be the D (5 bases). Germline V gene sequence: CDR1 LGHDT, CDR2 YNNKEL (reference sequence). Trimming took off 1 base at V and 2 bases at J, with 14 bases between the two ends. CDR3 length equals 16 residues.

DNA of the CDR3: TGTGCCAGCAGCCGGATGACAGGGGGCGGGATCGGCAATCAGCCCCAGCATTTT. This translates into CASSRMTGGGIGNQPQHF. J is TRBJ1-5 and V is TRBV5-5, with TRBD1 identical over 10 bases. Germline trimming cut 4 bases from V and 2 bases from J; bases unmatched to any gene: 12. Germline V lookup: CDR1 SGHKS, CDR2 YYEKEE (reference sequence). The CDR3 is 18 residues long.

This clone was recorded a few times. The rearrangement joins TRBV19 to TRBJ2-5; D perhaps matches TRBD1 (6 bases). Germline V gene sequence: CDR1 LNHDA, CDR2 SQIVND (reference sequence). The CDR3 length is 14 residues. V lost 4 bases to trimming and J lost 1 base, with 10 bases between them. This CDR3 reads CASSTSDSQETQYF. Written as DNA, the CDR3 is TGTGCCAGTAGTACTTCGGACAGCCAAGAGACCCAGTACTTC.

The chain uses TRBV30 and TRBJ1-5, with D possibly being TRBD1 (5 bases). Trimming left V 0 bases short and J 2 bases short, with 11 bases between. This CDR3 is 15 amino acids long. The germline gives CDR1 GTSNPN, CDR2 SVGIG (reference sequence). The CDR3 bases are TGTGCCTGGAGTGTATTTGGGGGGGGCAATCAGCCCCAGCATTTT. Protein: CAWSVFGGGNQPQHF.

The V gene is TRBV10-3, the J gene TRBJ1-1; D is ambiguous. CDR1 ENHRY and CDR2 SYGVKD come from the germline V gene. V lost 0 bases and J lost 1, with 9 bases in between. This CDR3 comprises 15 residues. In DNA form, the CDR3 reads TGTGCCATCAGTGAGTCGAGATCTTCGAACACTGAAGCTTTCTTT. It translates to CAISESRSSNTEAFF.

CDR3 protein: CASSPAARDRNTDTQYF. The CDR3 DNA reads TGTGCCAGCAGCCCTGCGGCCCGGGATCGAAACACAGATACGCAGTATTTT. The chain carries TRBV27 and TRBJ2-3; D may be TRBD2 (5 bases). The ends were cut back, 6 bases at V and 2 bases at J, with 21 bases in the middle. The CDR3 extends over 17 amino acids. Germline V gene lookup returns CDR1 MNHEY and CDR2 SMNVEV (reference sequence).

The V and J genes are TRBV2 and TRBJ2-7; 9 positions match TRBD2. The germline V gene has CDR1 SNHLY and CDR2 FYNNEI. The length of the CDR3 is 15 residues. V trimming: 4 bases; J trimming: 2 bases; junction bases outside the gene matches: 6. The CDR3 loop is CASSVSAGGAYEQYF. The CDR3 DNA reads as TGTGCCAGCAGTGTTTCAGCGGGGGGTGCCTACGAGCAGTACTTC.

The chain carries TRBV7-9 and TRBJ2-2; D is possibly TRBD2 (6 bases). In germline, CDR1 is SEHNR, CDR2 FQNEAQ (reference sequence). The CDR3 loop spans 16 amino acids. Trimming removed 5 bases at V and 0 bases at J, with 13 bases between. CDR3 sequence reads: CASSPLAAANTGELFF. CDR3 bases: TGTGCCAGCAGCCCTTTAGCGGCCGCGAACACCGGGGAGCTGTTTTTT.

This clone is a singleton in its sample. DNA of the CDR3: TGTGCCAGCTCAAGAGGGAACTATGGCTACACCTTC. This translates into CASSRGNYGYTF. The chain employs TRBV18 and TRBJ1-2; D remains ambiguous. Germline loops: CDR1 KGHSH, CDR2 LQKENI. This CDR3 contains 12 residues. Trimming stripped 5 bases from V and 2 bases from J, with 6 bases between.

Only a few counts were recorded for this clone. The rearrangement uses TRBV9 and TRBJ2-7, with 7 bases aligning to TRBD1. The J segment lost 5 bases and the V segment lost 4 bases, leaving 3 bases of the junction unmatched. CDR3 length: 12 residues. The germline gives CDR1 SGDLS, CDR2 YYNGEE. The CDR3 DNA reads as TGTGCCAGCAGCAAAGACAGGGACGAGCAGTACTTC. This encodes CASSKDRDEQYF.

The V call is TRBV5-8, the J call TRBJ1-4; tentatively, D is TRBD1 (5 bases). The CDR3 is 15 amino acids. CDR1 and CDR2 from the germline V gene are SGHTS and YDEGEE. Trimming left V 4 bases short and J 1 base short, with 11 bases between. The CDR3 protein is CASSAAGLTNEKLFF. Written as DNA, the CDR3 is TGTGCCAGCAGCGCTGCAGGGTTAACTAATGAAAAACTGTTTTTT.

The genes are TRBV9 and TRBJ1-5; 7 bases align to TRBD1. Germline assignment: CDR1 SGDLS and CDR2 YYNGEE. This CDR3 is built from 15 residues. The V gene end was trimmed by 0 bases and the J gene end by 2 bases; junction bases not matched to a gene: 2. The CDR3 sequence: CASSVGQGGNQPQHF. CDR3 coding DNA: TGTGCCAGCAGCGTAGGCCAGGGGGGCAATCAGCCCCAGCATTTT.

The chain recombines TRBV5-1 with TRBJ2-7; 8 nucleotides align to TRBD1. Germline assignment: CDR1 SGHRS and CDR2 YFSETQ. The CDR3 totals 16 residues. Trimming removed 1 base from V and 4 bases from J; junction bases left unmatched: 10. The CDR3 here is CASSLQPGGASYEQYF. The CDR3 DNA is TGCGCCAGCAGCTTGCAACCAGGGGGCGCGTCGTACGAGCAGTACTTC.

The chain is built from TRBV7-9 and TRBJ2-1, with D tentatively TRBD2 (5 bases). The CDR3 totals 14 residues. V lost 5 bases and J 6 bases, leaving 14 bases between the germline ends. The V gene's germline CDR1 is SEHNR and CDR2 FQNEAQ (reference sequence). CDR3 sequence (DNA): TGTGCCAGCAGCCCTACGGGGTGGGTCAATGAGCAGTTCTTC. The encoded protein is CASSPTGWVNEQFF.

The J gene is TRBJ1-2, the V gene TRBV6-5; 7 bases are a match to TRBD1. CDR1 and CDR2 (germline): MNHEY, SVGAGI. The CDR3 is made up of 15 amino acids. V was clipped by 2 bases and J by 2 bases; unmatched bases: 5. The CDR3 protein is CASSYLPTGNYGYTF. The CDR3 DNA follows: TGTGCCAGCAGTTACCTACCGACAGGGAACTATGGCTACACCTTC.

The V gene is TRBV10-3, the J gene TRBJ1-6; 9 bases are a match to TRBD1. The germline V gene has CDR1 ENHRY and CDR2 SYGVKD. The CDR3 runs to 15 residues. The V segment lost 4 bases and the J segment 9 bases; nucleotides outside the gene matches: 7. CDR3 DNA: TGTGCCATCAGTGGTGGACAGGGGTACGGTTCACCCCTCCACTTT. Its protein product is CAISGGQGYGSPLHF.

The rearrangement uses TRBV5-1 and TRBJ2-1; D is perhaps TRBD1 (5 bases). This CDR3 is 12 amino acids long. Trimming removed 4 bases from V and 10 bases from J, with 12 bases in between. The germline CDR1 and CDR2 sequences are SGHRS and YFSETQ. CDR3 bases: TGCGCCAGCAGCCAGCAGGGCTTCGAGCAGTTCTTC. Protein: CASSQQGFEQFF.

The V and J genes are TRBV19 and TRBJ1-5; D is possibly TRBD1 (6 bases). The CDR3 covers 15 residues. The V end lost 7 bases, the J end lost 4 bases, and 17 bases lay between the germline ends. The germline CDR1 and CDR2 sequences are LNHDA and SQIVND (reference sequence). CDR3 DNA sequence: TGTGCCAGTAAGTCCCGGGGACACCCTAATCAGCCCCAGCATTTT. Protein: CASKSRGHPNQPQHF.